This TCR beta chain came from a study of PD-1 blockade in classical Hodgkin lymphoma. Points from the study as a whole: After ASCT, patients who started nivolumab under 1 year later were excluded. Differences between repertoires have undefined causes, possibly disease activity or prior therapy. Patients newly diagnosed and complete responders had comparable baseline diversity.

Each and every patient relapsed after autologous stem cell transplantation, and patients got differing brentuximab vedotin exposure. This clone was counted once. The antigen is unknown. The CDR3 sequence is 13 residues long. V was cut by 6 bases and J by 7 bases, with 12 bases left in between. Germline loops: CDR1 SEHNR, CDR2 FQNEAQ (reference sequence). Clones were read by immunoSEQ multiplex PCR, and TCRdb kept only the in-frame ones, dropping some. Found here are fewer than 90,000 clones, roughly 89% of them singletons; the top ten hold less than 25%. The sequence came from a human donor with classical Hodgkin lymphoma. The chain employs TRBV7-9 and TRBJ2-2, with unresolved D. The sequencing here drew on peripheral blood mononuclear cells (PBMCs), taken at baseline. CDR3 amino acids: CASSIVGDGELFF. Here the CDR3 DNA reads TGTGCCAGCAGTATAGTTGGGGACGGGGAGCTGTTTTTT. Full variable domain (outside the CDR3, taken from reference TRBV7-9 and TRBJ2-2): DTGVSQNPRHKITKRGQNVTFRCDPISEHNRLYWYRQTLGQGPEFLTYFQNEAQLEKSRLLSDRFSAERPKGSFSTLEIQRTEQGDSAMYLCASSIVGDGELFFGEGSRLTVL.